This T cell receptor beta chain was captured by sequencing in a study of blood T cell repertoires in COVID-19. The CDR3 length is 16 residues. Here immunoSEQ multiplex PCR was the method, and the copy in TCRdb shows in-frame clones only, minus some. The repertoire holds approximately 19,000 clones, with approximately 91% as singletons. This receptor was obtained from a human donor in a cohort sampled during active COVID-19. The sequenced material came from peripheral blood. The rearrangement joins TRBV21-1 to TRBJ2-1; TRBD1, the table's D call, lacks a check against the DNA. TRBV21-1 is flagged as a pseudogene. CDR3 in amino acids: CASSNPGDRSFSEQFF. The CDR3 DNA is TGTGCCAGCAGCAACCCGGGGGACAGGAGTTTTAGTGAGCAGTTCTTC.